This TCR beta chain stems from a study of T cells in Graves' hyperthyroidism and ophthalmopathy. This clonotype was detected ten times or more. RNA transcripts gave rise to amplified TCR beta CDR3 regions. Researchers ran a first-round RT-PCR on the TCR CDR3 using the HTBI primer set. Each CDR3 protein is one row after TCRdb ran MiXCR on the multiplex PCR reads. The sample records approximately 710,000 distinct CDR3 sequences, 15% to 20% being singletons. The sequencing input was blood. The clonotype originates from a man aged 45-65 years with Graves' hyperthyroidism.

This CDR3 reads CASVGQSGQPQHF. DNA for the CDR3: TGTGCCAGCGTGGGACAGTCGGGTCAGCCCCAGCATTTT. The V gene is TRBV2, the J gene TRBJ1-5; 7 bases line up with TRBD1. The CDR3 covers 13 residues. After removal of 8 bases from V and 6 bases from J, the junction contained 7 bases not matched to a gene. CDR1 is SNHLY, CDR2 FYNNEI, per germline.